The rows below give T cell receptor beta chains drawn from one sample of a study of blood T cell repertoires in COVID-19. Repertoires were generated with immunoSEQ multiplex PCR, while TCRdb's copy carries only in-frame clones and drops some. The sample lists 300,000 to 450,000 clones, roughly 87% occurring once. Sequenced input: PBMCs or T cells enriched from blood (not recorded which). Receptors were obtained from a woman aged 30 to 39 who had recovered from COVID-19. The CDR3 runs from the conserved cysteine through the conserved F or W. The order of the fields is CDR3 length, D gene, clone size, J gene, V gene, CDR3 DNA, CDR3 protein. The D gene is left open where the match is weak. Size is omitted from some rows. Given values are once, few, many or a class for expanded clones.

length: 16; D: .; size: once; J: TRBJ2-3; V: TRBV6-5; DNA: TGTGCCAGCAGTTACTCCCGACTAGGGAACACAGATACGCAGTATTTT; CDR3: CASSYSRLGNTDTQYF
length: 19; D: TRBD2; size: .; J: TRBJ2-1; V: TRBV9; DNA: TGTGCCAGCAGCGTAACCCCGCTAGCGGGGCGGACCTCCCAAAATGAGCAGTTCTTC; CDR3: CASSVTPLAGRTSQNEQFF
length: 13; D: .; size: .; J: TRBJ2-5; V: TRBV7-2; DNA: TGTGCCAGCAGCGGGGGGGCTGGGGAGACCCAGTACTTC; CDR3: CASSGGAGETQYF
length: 14; D: .; size: .; J: TRBJ2-3; V: TRBV2; DNA: TGTGCCAGCAGTGAAAGCAGGGTCACAGATACGCAGTATTTT; CDR3: CASSESRVTDTQYF
length: 15; D: .; size: .; J: TRBJ1-2; V: TRBV2; DNA: TGTGCCAGCAGCCCGGGGACTCTAGATTTCTATGGCTACACCTTC; CDR3: CASSPGTLDFYGYTF
length: 14; D: .; size: .; J: TRBJ2-7; V: TRBV28; DNA: TGTGCCAGCAGTTTCTGGGGGGATCCCTACGAGCAGTACTTC; CDR3: CASSFWGDPYEQYF
length: 15; D: TRBD1; size: .; J: TRBJ1-2; V: TRBV5-1; DNA: TGCGCCAGCAGCCACGGACAGGGATATAACTATGGCTACACCTTC; CDR3: CASSHGQGYNYGYTF
length: 15; D: .; size: .; J: TRBJ2-7; V: TRBV14; DNA: TGTGCCAGCAGCCAAGGGGCAGGGGGAGGCTACGAGCAGTACTTC; CDR3: CASSQGAGGGYEQYF
length: 18; D: .; size: .; J: TRBJ1-5; V: TRBV5-6; DNA: TGTGCCAGCAGCTTGAAAATAGGTGCTGGGGGCCCCAATCAGCCCCAGCATTTT; CDR3: CASSLKIGAGGPNQPQHF
length: 16; D: TRBD2; size: .; J: TRBJ2-7; V: TRBV7-2; DNA: TGTGCCAGCAGCATCTCTACTAGCGGGGGCTCCTACGAGCAGTACTTC; CDR3: CASSISTSGGSYEQYF
length: 15; D: TRBD1; size: .; J: TRBJ2-7; V: TRBV3-1/TRBV3-2; DNA: TGTGCCAGCAGCCAAGAAGGGCACAGGGGGGCCGAGCAGTACTTC; CDR3: CASSQEGHRGAEQYF
length: 14; D: .; size: .; J: TRBJ1-2; V: TRBV19; DNA: TGTGCCAGTAAGCCGGACAGCGAACCCTATGGCTACACCTTC; CDR3: CASKPDSEPYGYTF
length: 13; D: .; size: .; J: TRBJ1-2; V: TRBV7-9; DNA: TGTGCCAGCACCAAAGACAGGACCTATGGCTACACCTTC; CDR3: CASTKDRTYGYTF
length: 13; D: TRBD1; size: .; J: TRBJ2-3; V: TRBV13; DNA: TGTGCCAGCAGCATACAGGGGGCAGATACGCAGTATTTT; CDR3: CASSIQGADTQYF
length: 15; D: TRBD1; size: few; J: TRBJ1-2; V: TRBV24-1; DNA: TGTGCCACCAGTGATTCCGGGACAGGGGGCGTTGGCTACACCTTC; CDR3: CATSDSGTGGVGYTF
length: 15; D: .; size: .; J: TRBJ1-4; V: TRBV4-1; DNA: TGCGCCAGCAGCCAAGATGGAGGCGGGGATGAAAAACTGTTTTTT; CDR3: CASSQDGGGDEKLFF
length: 16; D: .; size: .; J: TRBJ1-4; V: TRBV28; DNA: TGTGCCAGCAGTCCCGTTGAGGTCACAACTAATGAAAAACTGTTTTTT; CDR3: CASSPVEVTTNEKLFF
length: 16; D: .; size: .; J: TRBJ1-4; V: TRBV18; DNA: TGTGCCAGCTCACCACAAACAAACGGGGCTAATGAAAAACTGTTTTTT; CDR3: CASSPQTNGANEKLFF
length: 15; D: .; size: .; J: TRBJ1-6; V: TRBV5-8; DNA: TGTGCCAGCAGCTTGGGGGGGGGAACGGATTCACCCCTCCACTTT; CDR3: CASSLGGGTDSPLHF
length: 15; D: .; size: .; J: TRBJ1-5; V: TRBV7-8; DNA: TGTGCCAGCAGCTTGGGGGGGATCGGCAATCAGCCCCAGCATTTT; CDR3: CASSLGGIGNQPQHF
length: 14; D: TRBD1; size: .; J: TRBJ1-2; V: TRBV7-2; DNA: TGTGCCAGCAGCCCGGGACAGGGTAACTATGGCTACACCTTC; CDR3: CASSPGQGNYGYTF
length: 14; D: TRBD1; size: once; J: TRBJ1-2; V: TRBV9; DNA: TGTGCCAGCAGCGTACCTGGGACAGGGATCGGCTACACCTTC; CDR3: CASSVPGTGIGYTF
length: 17; D: TRBD1; size: .; J: TRBJ1-6; V: TRBV5-4; DNA: TGTGCCAGCAGCAAGCCGGACAGGGGGCGGGGTAATTCACCCCTCCACTTT; CDR3: CASSKPDRGRGNSPLHF
length: 20; D: .; size: .; J: TRBJ1-2; V: TRBV24-1; DNA: TGTGCCACCAGTGACTCGAATCGGGGGGGGTTCTTCCCTGCCTGGTCGGGCTACACCTTC; CDR3: CATSDSNRGGFFPAWSGYTF
length: 13; D: TRBD1; size: once; J: TRBJ1-2; V: TRBV29-1; DNA: TGCAGCGTCGAAGGACAGGGAGGCTATGGCTACACCTTC; CDR3: CSVEGQGGYGYTF
length: 17; D: TRBD2; size: .; J: TRBJ2-2; V: TRBV19; DNA: TGTGCCAGTAGTATACTTAGCGGGGGAATCGGCACCGGGGAGCTGTTTTTT; CDR3: CASSILSGGIGTGELFF
length: 14; D: TRBD1; size: .; J: TRBJ1-1; V: TRBV2; DNA: TGTGCCAGCAGTCACGACAGGGGGTGGACTGAAGCTTTCTTT; CDR3: CASSHDRGWTEAFF
length: 15; D: .; size: .; J: TRBJ1-3; V: TRBV15; DNA: TGTGCCACCAGCCCAGACACATTCTCTGGAAACACCATATATTTT; CDR3: CATSPDTFSGNTIYF
length: 19; D: TRBD1; size: .; J: TRBJ2-3; V: TRBV27; DNA: TGTGCCAGCAAGAACTTACGGAGATTGGGACAGCCGGGCACAGATACGCAGTATTTT; CDR3: CASKNLRRLGQPGTDTQYF
length: 12; D: .; size: .; J: TRBJ1-2; V: TRBV5-1; DNA: TGCGCCAGCAGCGATCAGGGTCAGGGCTACACCTTC; CDR3: CASSDQGQGYTF
length: 15; D: .; size: .; J: TRBJ1-1; V: TRBV10-3; DNA: TGTGCCATCAGTGCCTCCCCCGACAGGAACACTGAAGCTTTCTTT; CDR3: CAISASPDRNTEAFF
length: 13; D: .; size: .; J: TRBJ2-5; V: TRBV4-1; DNA: TGCGCCAGCAGCCAAGTTTCTGCGGAGACCCAGTACTTC; CDR3: CASSQVSAETQYF
length: 15; D: TRBD1; size: .; J: TRBJ1-5; V: TRBV10-3; DNA: TGTGCCATCAGTTCCGACAGGGAGGGCAATCAGCCCCAGCATTTT; CDR3: CAISSDREGNQPQHF
length: 16; D: TRBD2; size: .; J: TRBJ2-5; V: TRBV28; DNA: TGTGCCTCCCAAGGCGGGGGAAACGTCCGCCAAGAGACCCAGTACTTC; CDR3: CASQGGGNVRQETQYF
length: 14; D: .; size: .; J: TRBJ1-6; V: TRBV2; DNA: TGTGCCTCGAGGGTGATGATCTATAATTCACCCCTCCACTTT; CDR3: CASRVMIYNSPLHF
length: 20; D: TRBD2; size: .; J: TRBJ2-2; V: TRBV2; DNA: TGTGCCAGCAGGAGGATCAGCCTAGCGGGGGGGTTCGCGAACACCGGGGAGCTGTTTTTT; CDR3: CASRRISLAGGFANTGELFF
length: 15; D: TRBD1; size: .; J: TRBJ2-3; V: TRBV2; DNA: TGTGCCAGCAGGGAGGACAGGGGCAGCACAGATACGCAGTATTTT; CDR3: CASREDRGSTDTQYF
length: 11; D: .; size: .; J: TRBJ1-2; V: TRBV30; DNA: TGTGCCTCGATACAGTACTATGGCTACACCTTC; CDR3: CASIQYYGYTF
length: 14; D: .; size: .; J: TRBJ1-2; V: TRBV12-5; DNA: TGTGCTAGTGGTTTGGGACAGGCTAACTATGGCTACACCTTC; CDR3: CASGLGQANYGYTF
length: 13; D: .; size: .; J: TRBJ2-3; V: TRBV12-3/TRBV12-4; DNA: TGTGCCAGCAAAATGACAGCCACAGATACGCAGTATTTT; CDR3: CASKMTATDTQYF
length: 14; D: .; size: .; J: TRBJ1-6; V: TRBV7-6; DNA: TGTGCCAGCAGCCCTAGTCCCAGTAATTCACCCCTCCACTTT; CDR3: CASSPSPSNSPLHF
length: 16; D: .; size: few; J: TRBJ1-3; V: TRBV6-1; DNA: TGTGCCAGCAGTGGGTCCGACAGATCCTCTGGAAACACCATATATTTT; CDR3: CASSGSDRSSGNTIYF
length: 15; D: .; size: .; J: TRBJ2-2; V: TRBV9; DNA: TGTGCCAGCAGCCCGACGGACAGCCCCACCGGGGAGCTGTTTTTT; CDR3: CASSPTDSPTGELFF
length: 12; D: .; size: .; J: TRBJ1-3; V: TRBV29-1; DNA: TGCAGCGTTGGACTAGGTGGAAACACCATATATTTT; CDR3: CSVGLGGNTIYF
length: 14; D: .; size: .; J: TRBJ2-2; V: TRBV3-1/TRBV3-2; DNA: TGTGCCAGCAGCCCCCCCAGCGGAACCGGGGAGCTGTTTTTT; CDR3: CASSPPSGTGELFF
length: 17; D: TRBD2; size: .; J: TRBJ2-7; V: TRBV27; DNA: TGTGCCAGCAGTCGTAGGACTAGCGACATGAGCTCCTACGAGCAGTACTTC; CDR3: CASSRRTSDMSSYEQYF
length: 15; D: .; size: .; J: TRBJ2-7; V: TRBV7-9; DNA: TGTGCCAGCAGCTCCTCGACAGGATATACCTACGAGCAGTACTTC; CDR3: CASSSSTGYTYEQYF
length: 15; D: TRBD2; size: .; J: TRBJ2-5; V: TRBV4-1; DNA: TGCGCCAGCAGAACCGGGCAGCGGGGGTCAGAGACCCAGTACTTC; CDR3: CASRTGQRGSETQYF
length: 13; D: .; size: .; J: TRBJ1-1; V: TRBV11-3; DNA: TGTGCCAGCAGCTCGGCAGGGAACACTGAAGCTTTCTTT; CDR3: CASSSAGNTEAFF
length: 15; D: .; size: .; J: TRBJ1-5; V: TRBV29-1; DNA: TGCAGCGTTGCCCAAGGTAGCGGGGGTAATCAGCCCCAGCATTTT; CDR3: CSVAQGSGGNQPQHF
length: 12; D: .; size: .; J: TRBJ1-1; V: TRBV10-2; DNA: TGCGCCATGCCCGGTGAAGACACTGAAGCTTTCTTT; CDR3: CAMPGEDTEAFF
length: 13; D: .; size: .; J: TRBJ1-6; V: TRBV2; DNA: TGTGCCAGCAGTGAAGGGGAGAATTCACCCCTCCACTTT; CDR3: CASSEGENSPLHF
length: 15; D: .; size: .; J: TRBJ2-7; V: TRBV15; DNA: TGTGCCACCAGCAGCCCCCCGGACTTGGGATACGAGCAGTACTTC; CDR3: CATSSPPDLGYEQYF
length: 22; D: TRBD2; size: .; J: TRBJ2-3; V: TRBV28; DNA: TGTGCCAGCACCCCACCAGGCAATGTGAGGCGCGGGGGTAAGTCTAGCACAGATACGCAGTATTTT; CDR3: CASTPPGNVRRGGKSSTDTQYF